One TCR beta chain is described in this entry. These data come from a study of CD8 T cells in Susac syndrome. TCR beta was sequenced from blood CD8+ and CD4+ T cells. TEMRA cells were enriched by FACS, and CD4+ and CD8+ T cells were negatively isolated. RNA, at roughly 0.5 to 1 ug, was reverse transcribed with random hexamers. A multiplex approach, immunoSEQ multiplex PCR, amplified TCR beta CDR3 across 54 Vbeta and 13 Jbeta. MiXCR, applied by TCRdb to the immunoSEQ multiplex PCR reads, yields one record per CDR3 protein. The sample consists of around 230,000 distinct CDR3 sequences, 95% of them appearing once. Sequenced input: CD4+ T cells from PBMCs. The TCR was taken from a human donor with multiple sclerosis.

DNA of the CDR3: TGTGCCAGCTCACCCGTTGACAGGTTCTCTGGGGCCAACGTCCTGACTTTC. Translated: CASSPVDRFSGANVLTF. The rearrangement uses TRBV18 and TRBJ2-6, with D perhaps matching TRBD1 (6 bases). Germline CDR1 is KGHSH and CDR2 is LQKENI. V gave up 3 bases and J gave up 0 bases, with 12 bases separating them. The CDR3 spans 17 residues. Supplemented by reference TRBV18 and TRBJ2-6, the full variable domain reads NAGVMQNPRHLVRRRGQEARLRCSPMKGHSHVYWYRQLPEEGLKFMVYLQKENIIDESGMPKERFSAEFPKEGPSILRIQQVVRGDSAAYFCASSPVDRFSGANVLTFGAGSRLTVL.